This T cell receptor (beta chain) was observed in a study of cytomegalovirus exposure and HLA in healthy donors (dated by TCRdb to the late 2010s). Background on the whole study: An earlier analysis of 587 of the donors reported under 300 Gb of sequence data and 95 million to 140 million unique TCR beta sequences obtained from about 200 million T cells. The later analysis used no new phenotypic data to find candidate immune exposures, relying instead on TCR beta sequences and their occurrence across donors. HLA typing included class I and class II loci at four-digit resolution. Typing coverage differed by locus: A, B, C, DRB1 and DQB1 were typed in about 620-640 donors, DQA1 in roughly 500, DPA1 in approximately 600, and DPB1 in 472. A later genetic analysis took genome-wide SNP genotypes for 398 of the 666 donors and used that subset as a discovery cohort. The study used immunosequencing to profile the T cell repertoires of approximately 690 subjects and linked those repertoires to cytomegalovirus serostatus. About 300 gigabases of sequencing data and approximately 84 million unique TCR sequences were included in an early release covering over 600 HLA-typed donors. Donor age, sex, ethnicity and CMV serostatus were compiled alongside the repertoire data. The study aimed to test whether cataloging public T cell receptors could reveal signatures of past pathogen exposure. Several DR-DQ haplotypes were treated as single units for association and clustering because of strong linkage in the cohort. In addition to the first cohort of roughly 700 subjects, a separate validation cohort of under 150 different subjects was used. To predict cytomegalovirus infection status, the study combined high-throughput TCR immunosequencing, statistical association of individual TCRs with disease status, and machine learning. Across 398 genotyped donors of the cohort, an average of 235,054 unique TCR beta nucleotide sequences per donor were sequenced, and 15% to 20% of those sequences were non-productive. Every discovery cohort repertoire had been produced on one sequencing platform. To decide whether each TCR beta V gene segment behaved as functional or pseudogenic, an earlier analysis of some 570 of the donors relied on high-throughput TCR beta sequencing. Of the approximately 370 genotyped donors, less than 85% were placed in the genetic ancestry cluster associated with self-reported Caucasian donors. In a later analysis, previously published TCR beta repertoires from 550 to 750 donors were re-analyzed and high-resolution HLA genotyping was added so that TCR occurrence patterns could be studied. What the research found in general, with its limitations: A further reported finding was that TCR beta sequences accurately predicted the HLA-A and HLA-B alleles for most subjects in the first cohort. According to a later analysis, most CMV-associated TCR beta chains appeared to be HLA-restricted, and the HLA associations seemed to be driven largely by CMV exposure. Because some donors lacked HLA typing at each locus, the association tests relied only on the typed subset. In vitro tests confirmed that a few of the cytomegalovirus-associated TCR beta chains recognize cytomegalovirus antigens. This cohort had only TCR beta chains sequenced, and the lack of alpha or paired-chain data limited which features could be detected. Linkage disequilibrium might explain the correlated functional status among segregating V segments, but an unknown experimental factor could not be excluded. A later analysis found that TCR association rates varied across HLA loci, with DRB1 alleles showing the most associated TCRs and HLA-C alleles the fewest. Strong co-occurrence of HLA alleles, especially DR and DQ, made assigning TCR associations to individual alleles difficult. It was suggested by the authors that the approach could potentially be generalized to other disease states and immunological phenotypes. While some public TCRs were present in many individuals, most TCR sequences turned up only very rarely across donors. In both the original and validation cohorts, the classifier was reported to diagnose cytomegalovirus status with high specificity and sensitivity. Fewer than 20 rarely observed V segments, including chromosome 9 orphons, were excluded from the earlier analysis of several hundred of the donors because counts were too low. A cluster of highly shared sequence variants was judged likely to be a technical artifact of the sequencing pipeline. Specific HLA alleles were associated with over 15,000 TCR beta sequences at a false discovery rate of 0.05 in a later analysis. Sequencing depth was assumed to be roughly uniform across donors in the presence/absence analyses, though that assumption may not hold. Compared with equally common non-associated chains, HLA-associated TCR beta chains in a later analysis were more clonally expanded and had lower generation probabilities. The study listed approximately 160 TCR beta chains as associated with cytomegalovirus. The only immune exposure information available for the cohort was CMV serostatus. In an earlier analysis of some 500 of the donors, most TCR beta V segments were observed in productive rearrangements about 87% or about 30% of the time, broadly matching IMGT annotations. Several of the top co-occurrence clusters appeared to be linked to parvovirus B19, influenza, CMV and Epstein-Barr virus, according to a later analysis. Because the 87-base-pair reads could not distinguish some IMGT-functional V segments, including TRBV6-2 and TRBV6-3, those segments were excluded. V-gene and J-gene trimming of TCR beta chains was associated with a missense DCLRE1C variant in a later genetic analysis, and the association was replicated in an independent cohort. According to a later genetic analysis, donors in an Asian-associated ancestry cluster had fewer N-insertions in productive TCRs than the approximately 650-donor mean.

Concerning this clone: Its specific antigen is unknown. Qualities for individual bases were not recorded, and no much larger clone is one base off. The same CDR3 also results from other DNA sequences found in this sample.

The library relied on the immunoSEQ multiplex PCR assay. The multiplex PCR relied on a mix of 60 forward primers for TCR Vbeta segments and 13 reverse primers for TCR Jbeta segments. The CDR3 region of rearranged TCR beta genes was amplified from genomic DNA by a multiplex PCR assay. On the Illumina HiSeq System, the amplified TCR beta libraries were sequenced as 87-base-pair reads. The published analysis was carried out like this. Across the 500 to 850 repertoires, a later analysis counted tens of millions of unique TCR beta chains, approximately 10 million of which were shared by at least two donors. Raw reads were error-corrected and collapsed into unique sequences with a nearest-neighbor algorithm that merged closely related sequences to remove PCR and sequencing errors. Alignment of CDR3 sequences to IMGT reference sequences was used to assign V, D and J gene segments. Each retained sequence needed at least a six-nucleotide match to both a V gene segment and a J gene segment. Rearrangements were classified as productive when the CDR3 lacked stop codons and remained in frame with V and J, and all other rearrangements were classified as non-productive. CDR3 was defined according to IMGT convention as the region running from the second conserved V-encoded cysteine to the conserved J-encoded phenylalanine. The earlier analysis of roughly 590 of the donors excluded sequences that lacked an unambiguous match to a single V gene segment. An earlier analysis of roughly 590 of the donors called V segments functional above 56.7% productive rearrangements and segregating when the between-donor standard deviation exceeded 5%. To diagnose cytomegalovirus status from the catalog of TCR beta chain sequences, a statistical classification framework was built. A later analysis assigned V and J genes by comparing TCR nucleotide sequences with IMGT/GENE-DB human TR gene sequences. The TCRdist pipeline was used in a later analysis to assign CDR3 sequences and most-parsimonious VDJ recombination scenarios. In a later analysis, each TCR beta chain was defined by its CDR3 amino acid sequence together with its V-gene family, and reads lacking a unique V-gene family were excluded. As a way to deal with suspected cross-contamination and a sequencing artifact, a later analysis dropped approximately 590 nucleotide sequences that were highly shared and had low generation probability. A later analysis calculated a clonal expansion index for each public chain from normalized within-repertoire ranks of inferred template counts. Generation probabilities in a later analysis came from a VDJ recombination model fitted to out-of-frame rearrangements, and those results were checked against IGoR. In a later analysis, hypergeometric tests were used to score TCR-TCR, TCR-HLA and TCR-CMV co-occurrence, with a repertoire-size bias correction applied to TCR pairs. A later analysis estimated false discovery rates by permuting HLA or CMV assignments 20 times. In a later analysis, co-occurring TCRs were grouped using DBSCAN, with TCRdist sequence similarity added in when clustering inside HLA-allele-positive subsets. Co-occurrence clustering excluded repertoires with fewer than 30,000 or more than 120,000 public chains, plus five with anomalous nucleotide sharing. The clones in this table, taken by TCRdb from immuneACCESS, are in-frame only. Not every clone is retained; where verified, under half of the shortfall comes from an unresolved V gene, and the cause of the rest is unknown. V, J and clone size reflect that table, while D and trimming were determined from the DNA. In this sample the table shows under 250,000 clones, about 85% of which occur a single time. The ten largest clones capture roughly 10% of the sample.

The germline V gene encodes CDR1 SGDLS and CDR2 YYNGEE. Relative to germline, V is missing 2 bases and J is missing 1 base, with 1 base of the junction outside any gene match. The CDR3 runs 14 residues from the cysteine to the phenylalanine. The entry retains the CDR3 DNA only, 42 bases that are in frame from base 1. The cohort was made up of several hundred healthy bone marrow donors. All cohort members were sampled while nominally healthy, although unrecorded immune exposures were likely present. The donor was CMV seropositive and was included in the group of some 290 seropositive cohort members. Every donor gave a peripheral blood sample, and the peripheral blood mononuclear cells from that sample were used for TCR beta sequencing. Genomic DNA was extracted from the blood cell samples with the Qiagen DNeasy Blood Extraction Kit.

Specimen: PBMCs. The sequence derives from a woman aged 45-59 years in good health and CMV-seropositive. The chain employs TRBV9 and TRBJ1-1; TRBD1 aligns with 8 central bases. The CDR3 sequence is CASSVGQANTEAFF. The DNA sequence reads TGTGCCAGCAGCGTGGGACAGGCGAACACTGAAGCTTTCTTT.